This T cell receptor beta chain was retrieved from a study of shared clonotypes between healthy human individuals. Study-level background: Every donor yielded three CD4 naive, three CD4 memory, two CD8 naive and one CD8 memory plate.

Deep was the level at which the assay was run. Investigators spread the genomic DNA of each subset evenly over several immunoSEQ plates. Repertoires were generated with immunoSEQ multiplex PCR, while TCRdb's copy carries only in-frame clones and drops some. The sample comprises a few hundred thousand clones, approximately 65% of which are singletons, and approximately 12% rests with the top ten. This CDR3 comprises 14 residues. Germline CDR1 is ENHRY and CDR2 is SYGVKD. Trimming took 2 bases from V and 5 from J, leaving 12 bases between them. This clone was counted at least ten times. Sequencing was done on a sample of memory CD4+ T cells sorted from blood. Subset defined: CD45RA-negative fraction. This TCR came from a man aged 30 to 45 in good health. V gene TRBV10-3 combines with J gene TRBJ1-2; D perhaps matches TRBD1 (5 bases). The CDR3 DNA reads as TGTGCCATCAGTGAGGGGACGGCAGCTTATGGCTACACCTTC. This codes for CAISEGTAAYGYTF.